This T cell receptor beta chain was captured in a study of neurological immune-mediated disorders. In its sample, this clonotype was seen many times. The antigen is undetermined. The length of the CDR3 is 12 residues. V dropped 3 bases and J dropped 8 bases, with 5 bases sitting between them. The germline V gene has CDR1 WSHSY and CDR2 SAAADI. Overall study results and limits: The greatest TCR clonal expansion appeared in HTLV-1-associated myelopathy and the smallest, falling below healthy controls, in multiple sclerosis.

Time point: longitudinal time-point 3. Blood bank volunteers in Maryland, USA, served as healthy controls. Unsorted libraries came from 2 million PBMCs stored at -80 °C. A 10-nucleotide random UMI tagged transcripts in template-switch 5'RACE cDNA synthesis. TCRdb fed the 5' RACE reads into MiXCR, producing one record per CDR3 protein. The sample contains about 45,000 distinct CDR3 sequences, roughly 14% of which appear only once. J is TRBJ1-6 and V is TRBV10-2, with unresolved D. Sequencing used PBMCs. The clonotype comes from a man aged 30 to 39 in good health. Written as DNA, the CDR3 is TGCGCCAGCAGTGATGGGGATTCACCCCTCCACTTT. It translates to CASSDGDSPLHF.